This T cell receptor beta chain was recorded in a study of molecular identifiers for immune sequencing clone quantification (dated by TCRdb to between 2017 and 2018). With respect to the entire study: For a replicate experiment, RNA from roughly 20,000 or 100,000 naive CD8 T cells was divided into five aliquots, and four of the five aliquots were sequenced. This methods study used CD8 T cells to benchmark TCR RNA copy counting and molecular-identifier clustering-based TCR repertoire sequencing (MIDCIRS). General study outcomes and caveats: Highly expanded clone sizes could be underestimated because identical TCR molecules may share a barcode. When barcode sub-clustering was not used, chimeric consensus sequences inflated TCR diversity, with chimeras reaching as high as 47%. The naive libraries included spiked-in Jurkat TCR RNA (about 11 copies' worth), and this RNA is not part of the donor repertoire. Modeling indicated around 3 TCR RNA copies recovered per cell, compared with around 11 by digital PCR, which implies a capture efficiency of approximately 30%. Clones above 20 RNA copies held over 99% of molecules in CMV-specific effector cells but under 1% in naive cells. Even against a background of one million naive CD8 T cells, spiked-in Jurkat TCR RNA amounting to a single cell's worth was reported to be detectable.

The library relied on PCR. TCRdb names NextSeq 500 as the instrument used. Preparation of bulk TCR libraries followed a previously described approach, with the TCR primers listed in Table S5. Purification of total RNA was performed with the Qiagen AllPrep DNA/RNA kit. Before analysis, reads from multiple sequencing runs of one library were combined. For the original study's pipeline: Reads were retained only if an exact TCR constant sequence was present, and the retained reads were trimmed to 150 nt and grouped according to their 12-nt molecular barcodes. Reads inside each barcode group were sub-clustered using a 15% Levenshtein threshold, and a quality-weighted consensus sequence was constructed for each RNA molecule. Non-functional sequences were discarded, and so were lower-count sequences lying one edit away from another sequence. Based on fitting two negative binomial distributions, any barcode sub-cluster with under 20% of the maximum read count was discarded. TCRdb passed the public sequencing reads through fastp at Q25 and MiXCR, retaining productive beta sequences. Every distinct CDR3 protein forms one entry, paired with its most common genes and DNA. The V and J calls follow TCRdb's processing rather than the paper's. The sample table lists about 630,000 distinct CDR3 sequences, about 25% of them with a count of one. The ten largest account for roughly 0.83% of the sample.

As encoded in the germline V gene (reference sequence), CDR1 is LNHNV while CDR2 is YYDKDF. V is shortened by 4 bases, J by 0 bases, and the region joining them spans 21 bases. Termini included, the CDR3 measures 19 amino acids. CDR3 DNA only is kept here, 57 bases in frame from base 1. Libraries of naive CD8 T cells were built from approximately 20,000 to 980,000 sorted cells, with 10%, 30% or 50% of the purified RNA used. Naive CD8 T cells were FACS-sorted as CD8+CD4-CCR7+CD45RA+ on a BD FACSAria II into RLT Plus buffer. To test detection sensitivity, Jurkat RNA equivalent to roughly eleven TCR copies was spiked into samples of about 17,000-1,100,000 naive CD8 T cells. Enrichment of CD8 T cells was performed with RosetteSep CD8+ T Cell Enrichment Cocktail and Ficoll-Paque, after which ACK red cell lysis was carried out. Notes on this clonotype: No antigen is known for it. Here the CDR3 omits its conserved ending phenylalanine or tryptophan, so a read error is the likely source.

The clonotype comes from a human donor in good health. Some libraries in this study had Jurkat cell RNA spiked in. Recombination connected TRBV15 to TRBJ1-4, with no reliable assignment of the D segment. The specimen was naive CD8+ T cells from blood, with Jurkat cell RNA spiked in. According to the study, the label for this sample's cell subset or site signals: FACS-sorted CD8+CD4-CCR7+CD45RA+ naive T cells. The DNA is as follows: TGTGCCACCAGCACACCCTTAGAGATTTACAGTGCAACTAATGAAAAACTGTTTTCT. This encodes CATSTPLEIYSATNEKLFS.